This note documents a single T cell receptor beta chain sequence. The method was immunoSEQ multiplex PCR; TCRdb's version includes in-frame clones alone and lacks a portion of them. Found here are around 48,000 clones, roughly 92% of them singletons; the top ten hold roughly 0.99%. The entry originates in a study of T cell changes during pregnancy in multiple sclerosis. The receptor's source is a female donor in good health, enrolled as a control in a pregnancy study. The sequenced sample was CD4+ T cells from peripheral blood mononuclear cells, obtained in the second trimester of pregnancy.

In DNA form, the CDR3 reads TGTGCCATCAGTGAGTCGGGCAGTGAAGAGACCCAGTACTTC. Protein sequence: CAISESGSEETQYF. The chain carries TRBV10-3 and TRBJ2-5; no reliable D call. The length of the CDR3 is 14 residues. Germline CDR1 ENHRY, CDR2 SYGVKD. V lost 0 bases to trimming and J lost 3 bases, with 8 bases between them.